Detailed here is one TCR beta chain. This entry is derived from a study of blood T cell repertoires in COVID-19. Only in-frame clones appear in the TCRdb table, and some are missing; sequencing was by immunoSEQ multiplex PCR. This table has more than 400,000 clones, approximately 83% appearing once. From germline, CDR1 is SGHRS and CDR2 YFSETQ. V lost 4 bases, J lost 0 bases, and 14 bases lay in between. CDR3 size: 15 residues. The TCR sequence derives from a human donor in a cohort sampled during active COVID-19. The sequenced material came from peripheral blood. V is TRBV5-1 and J is TRBJ2-7, with D possibly matching TRBD2 (6 bases). The DNA of the CDR3 is TGCGCCAGCAGCCCTACCGGGAGTACCTCCTACGAGCAGTACTTC. Protein: CASSPTGSTSYEQYF. Complete variable domain (other parts from reference TRBV5-1 and TRBJ2-7): KAGVTQTPRYLIKTRGQQVTLSCSPISGHRSVSWYQQTPGQGLQFLFEYFSETQRNKGNFPGRFSGRQFSNSRSEMNVSTLELGDSALYLCASSPTGSTSYEQYFGPGTRLTVT.